Below, 14 T cell receptor beta chains from the same sample are listed, as sequenced in a study of T cell responses to AZD1222 COVID-19 vaccine. The data were produced by immunoSEQ multiplex PCR, yet TCRdb's version contains in-frame clones alone and is incomplete. The repertoire includes around 200,000 clones, approximately 91% of them detected once, and more than 0.75% sits in the top ten. Here the sequenced sample was peripheral blood, taken on day 0 of AZD1222 vaccination. The source is an adult in good health.

The rearrangement joins TRBV5-1 to TRBJ1-4; unclear D gene. CDR1 is SGHRS and CDR2 is YFSETQ in the germline V gene. The V and J ends lost 1 base and 3 bases respectively, with 7 bases between them. CDR3 length equals 14 residues. DNA for the CDR3: TGCGCCAGCAGCTTGTCCAACCCTAATGAAAAACTGTTTTTT. Translation: CASSLSNPNEKLFF. The full variable domain, rest sourced from reference TRBV5-1 and TRBJ1-4, is KAGVTQTPRYLIKTRGQQVTLSCSPISGHRSVSWYQQTPGQGLQFLFEYFSETQRNKGNFPGRFSGRQFSNSRSEMNVSTLELGDSALYLCASSLSNPNEKLFFGSGTQLSVL.

This chain joins TRBV27 and TRBJ2-1, with D uncertain. The CDR3 consists of 13 residues. Trimming stripped 5 bases from V and 10 bases from J, with 15 bases between. Per the germline V gene, CDR1 is MNHEY and CDR2 is SMNVEV (reference sequence). For the CDR3, the DNA is TGTGCCAGCAGTCCAAAGACGGGCAGGGAGCAGTTCTTC. Protein sequence: CASSPKTGREQFF.

The chain couples TRBV2 to TRBJ1-5; the match to TRBD1 covers 8 bases. In germline, CDR1 is SNHLY, CDR2 FYNNEI. V lost 3 bases to trimming and J lost 5 bases; unmatched junction nucleotides: 9. This CDR3 comprises 16 residues. Here the CDR3 reads CASSETRGLKDQPQHF. CDR3 DNA: TGTGCCAGCAGTGAGACCAGGGGGCTTAAAGATCAGCCCCAGCATTTT.

This clone was observed once. The chain uses TRBV11-3 and TRBJ2-7; D may be TRBD2 (5 bases). The V end was cut by 0 bases, the J end by 6 bases, with 9 bases between. Per the germline V gene, CDR1 is SGHNT and CDR2 is YENEEA. CDR3 length: 13 amino acids. DNA for the CDR3: TGTGCCAGCAGCTTAGATGCCCGGGGCGAGCAGTACTTC. This sequence encodes CASSLDARGEQYF.

This chain links TRBV3-1 (or the pseudogene TRBV3-2) with TRBJ1-2; TRBD1 aligns across 9 bases. V gave up 3 bases and J gave up 4 bases; unmatched junction bases: 6. The CDR3 spans 15 residues. CDR1 and CDR2 from the germline V gene are LGHDT and YNNKEL (reference sequence). The CDR3 region is CASSQWDRAGYGYTF. The CDR3 DNA sequence: TGTGCCAGCAGCCAGTGGGACAGGGCGGGCTATGGCTACACCTTC.

The rearrangement uses TRBV6-5 and TRBJ2-1; D is ambiguous. V was clipped by 2 bases and J by 7 bases, with 9 bases between them. There are 13 residues in the CDR3. Per the germline V gene, CDR1 is MNHEY and CDR2 is SVGAGI. This chain's CDR3 is CASSYGDHNEQFF. CDR3 nucleotide sequence: TGTGCCAGCAGTTACGGGGATCATAATGAGCAGTTCTTC.

This chain joins TRBV25-1 and TRBJ1-1, with D possibly TRBD1 on 6 matching bases. The V end was cut by 7 bases, the J end by 5 bases, with 11 bases between. The CDR3 is made up of 12 amino acids. Germline CDR1 is MGHDK and CDR2 is SYGVNS. In DNA, the CDR3 is TGTGCCAGCACACAGGGCTTGACTGAAGCTTTCTTT. It specifies CASTQGLTEAFF. The whole variable domain, remainder taken from reference TRBV25-1 and TRBJ1-1, is EADIYQTPRYLVIGTGKKITLECSQTMGHDKMYWYQQDPGMELHLIHYSYGVNSTEKGDLSSESTVSRIRTEHFPLTLESARPSHTSQYLCASTQGLTEAFFGQGTRLTVV.

This clone showed up just once. The chain joins TRBV7-2 to TRBJ2-7; TRBD2 matches 10 bases. The CDR3 covers 17 residues. The J segment lost 1 base and the V segment lost 1 base, leaving 7 bases of the junction unmatched. Germline loops: CDR1 SGHTA, CDR2 FQGNSA. The CDR3 coding sequence is TGTGCCAGCAGCTTAGTTCCTACTAGCGGGGCGTCCTACGAGCAGTACTTC. This sequence encodes CASSLVPTSGASYEQYF.

The chain joins TRBV29-1 to TRBJ1-1; a possible D gene is TRBD1 (6 bases). CDR1 is SQVTM and CDR2 is ANQGSEA in the germline V gene. The CDR3 contains 14 residues. Deletions cut 8 bases from V and 2 bases from J, with 18 bases between. CDR3 region: CSSKNGGANTEAFF. CDR3 DNA sequence: TGCAGCTCAAAAAATGGGGGGGCTAACACTGAAGCTTTCTTT.

V is TRBV19 and J is TRBJ1-1, with 10 bases matching TRBD1. V shed 5 bases, J shed 5 bases, and the junction held 11 bases outside the gene matches. CDR1 is LNHDA and CDR2 is SQIVND in the germline V gene (reference sequence). The CDR3 sequence is 16 residues long. The CDR3 DNA reads as TGTGCCAGTAGTCAAGGTCCGGGACAGGGGAGGACTGAAGCTTTCTTT. This codes for CASSQGPGQGRTEAFF.

The rearrangement joins TRBV4-2 to TRBJ2-7, with TRBD2 matching 8 bases. This CDR3 spans 16 amino acids. CDR1 and CDR2 from the germline V gene are LGHNA and YNFKEQ. The V segment lost 0 bases and the J segment 3 bases; nucleotides outside the gene matches: 7. The CDR3 coding sequence is TGTGCCAGCAGCCAAGACCCCCAGCGGGAGAACTACGAGCAGTACTTC. Translation: CASSQDPQRENYEQYF.

The chain links TRBV19 to TRBJ2-7; D possibly corresponds to TRBD1 (6 bases). The CDR3 length is 12 residues. Germline V gives CDR1 LNHDA, CDR2 SQIVND (reference sequence). Trimming stripped 5 bases from V and 9 bases from J, with 14 bases between. CDR3 nucleotide sequence: TGTGCCAGTAGTCCACAGGGACCCGCGCAGTACTTC. Its protein product is CASSPQGPAQYF.

The chain is built from TRBV5-1 and TRBJ2-3, with a possible D match to TRBD2 (5 bases). The CDR3 is made up of 16 amino acids. V shed 2 bases and J shed 4 bases, with 17 bases lying between them. The germline V gene has CDR1 SGHRS and CDR2 YFSETQ. The CDR3 sequence: CASSLPGTSSADTQYF. CDR3 in DNA: TGCGCCAGCAGCTTACCTGGCACTAGTTCTGCAGATACGCAGTATTTT.

This clone was recorded once. The V and J genes are TRBV10-3 and TRBJ1-1, with D perhaps TRBD1 (5 bases). This CDR3 region has 13 residues. The V end lost 7 bases, the J end lost 6 bases, and 15 bases lay between the germline ends. Germline CDR1 and CDR2: ENHRY and SYGVKD. As DNA, the CDR3 is TGTGCCATCACCGCGGAGGGGTGGGCTGAAGCTTTCTTT. Encoded protein: CAITAEGWAEAFF.